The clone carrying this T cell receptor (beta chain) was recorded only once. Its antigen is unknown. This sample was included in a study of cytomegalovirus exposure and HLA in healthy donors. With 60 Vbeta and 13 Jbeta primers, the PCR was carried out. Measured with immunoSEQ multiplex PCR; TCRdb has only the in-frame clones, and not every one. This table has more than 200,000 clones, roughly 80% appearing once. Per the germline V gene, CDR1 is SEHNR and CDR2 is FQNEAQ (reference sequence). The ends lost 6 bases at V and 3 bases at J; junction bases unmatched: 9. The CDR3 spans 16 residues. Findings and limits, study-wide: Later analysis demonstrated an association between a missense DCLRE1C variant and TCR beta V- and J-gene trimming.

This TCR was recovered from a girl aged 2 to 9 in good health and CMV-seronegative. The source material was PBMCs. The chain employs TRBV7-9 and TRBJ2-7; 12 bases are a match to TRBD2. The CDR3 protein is CASSRTSGASGYEQYF. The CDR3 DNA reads TGTGCCAGCAGTCGGACTAGCGGGGCTTCCGGCTACGAGCAGTACTTC.